This TCR beta chain was captured in a study of identical twins. CDR1 is SGHTA, CDR2 FQGNSA, per germline. The CDR3 is 16 residues long. V was cut by 1 base and J by 1 base, with 11 bases left in between. TCRdb processed the 5' RACE reads anew with MiXCR; each CDR3 protein has one entry. The sample records more than 600,000 distinct CDR3 sequences, roughly 18% being singletons. This clonotype was picked up a small number of times. The data also belong to a second study, concerning T cells expressing NK-cell markers.

The sample was PBMCs. The V gene is TRBV7-2, the J gene TRBJ2-4; no clear D. The clonotype comes from a woman in her late teens or twenties in good health. This CDR3 is CASSLDQTRAKNIQYF. Here the CDR3 DNA reads TGTGCCAGCAGCTTAGATCAAACGAGGGCCAAAAACATTCAGTACTTC.